This T cell receptor (beta chain) came from a study of T-cell reconstitution after alpha-beta-depleted transplantation in children. Unique molecular identifiers were incorporated during preparation of the TCRbeta library. TCRdb ran MiXCR on the PCR reads and lists one entry per CDR3 protein. The table shows about 240,000 distinct CDR3 sequences, with about a quarter occurring only once. Study observations and caveats: Several hundred expanded graft clones reportedly were the source of alpha-beta T cells about two months after transplant. Hyperexpanded clones declined; after one year, newly produced T cells mostly supplied diversity. Some patients' high day-60 TCRbeta diversity was attributed to recipient cells surviving conditioning.

Concerning this clonotype: The antigen remains unidentified.

The germline V and J ends were trimmed by 6 bases and 3 bases, with 10 bases remaining between them. The CDR3 covers 13 residues. Looked up from germline, CDR1 is MDHEN and CDR2 is SYDVKM. The rearrangement links TRBV28 to TRBJ2-3, with D maybe TRBD1 (5 bases). The TCR originated in a girl aged 2 to 9 with Fanconi anemia, due to receive a stem cell transplant. This specimen was PBMCs, taken before TCRalphabeta/CD19-depleted stem cell transplant. The CDR3 reads CASSATVTDTQYF. CDR3 nucleotides: TGTGCCAGCAGCGCGACAGTTACAGATACGCAGTATTTT. Drawing the rest from reference TRBV28 and TRBJ2-3, the complete variable domain is DVKVTQSSRYLVKRTGEKVFLECVQDMDHENMFWYRQDPGLGLRLIYFSYDVKMKEKGDIPEGYSVSREKKERFSLILESASTNQTSMYLCASSATVTDTQYFGPGTRLTVL.